This T cell receptor beta chain stems from a study of PD-1 blockade in classical Hodgkin lymphoma. Notes on the study in general: When set against healthy donors, newly diagnosed patients were reported to show lower baseline TCR diversity.

Assay: immunoSEQ multiplex PCR; the TCRdb copy retains only in-frame clones and omits some. Among 90,000 to 100,000 clones, roughly 92% were seen once, and the ten largest hold less than 3%. In every patient, relapse followed autologous stem cell transplantation, while exposure to brentuximab vedotin differed. To note about this clone: What it binds is not known.

The germline V gene has CDR1 SGHDN and CDR2 FVKESK. This CDR3 has 13 residues. Between the trimmed V and J ends, which lost 6 bases and 8 bases, there was a span of 16 bases. The chain is built from TRBV14 and TRBJ1-1; D may be TRBD1 (6 bases). The source material was peripheral blood mononuclear cells (PBMCs), sampled at baseline. This clonotype was obtained from a human donor with classical Hodgkin lymphoma. Here the CDR3 reads CASRHSGGREAFF. In DNA, the CDR3 is TGTGCCAGCAGACACTCCGGGGGCAGAGAAGCTTTCTTT.